The next 27 T cell receptor beta chains were all read from a single sample in a study of identical twins. TCRdb analysed the 5' RACE reads with MiXCR anew, one entry per CDR3 protein. The data contain around 530,000 distinct CDR3 sequences, nearly 15% of them seen just once; the ten biggest clones take up roughly 0.42%. In addition, the sample was reused for a study of yellow fever vaccine responses in identical twins.

The sample consisted of CD4+ T cells sorted from blood. The receptors derive from a woman under 30 in good health.

In this sample, this clonotype turned up a few times. The chain joins TRBV29-1 to TRBJ2-3, with a weak D call TRBD2 (5 bases). The CDR3 is made up of 12 amino acids. Trimming shortened V by 0 bases and J by 5 bases, and 6 bases separated the two germline ends. Germline V lookup: CDR1 SQVTM, CDR2 ANQGSEA. CDR3 sequence: CSVEDGGDTQYF. The CDR3 region has the DNA TGCAGCGTTGAAGACGGAGGAGATACGCAGTATTTT.

V is TRBV15 and J is TRBJ2-3; D is possibly TRBD1 (6 bases). Germline V gene sequence: CDR1 LNHNV, CDR2 YYDKDF (reference sequence). Between the trimmed V and J ends, which lost 2 bases and 2 bases, there was a span of 17 bases. There are 17 residues in the CDR3. CDR3 amino acids: CATSRSLRGADTDTQYF. The CDR3 coding sequence is TGTGCCACCAGCAGATCCCTCAGGGGCGCCGACACAGATACGCAGTATTTT.

Only a few counts were recorded for this clonotype. The V call is TRBV5-6, the J call TRBJ2-6; 10 positions match TRBD1. This CDR3 is 18 amino acids long. Trimming at V came to 6 bases and at J to 4 bases, leaving 13 bases not matched to a gene. The germline gives CDR1 SGHDT, CDR2 YYEEEE. The DNA for the CDR3 is TGTGCCAGCACCTACACCGGGACAGGGGTATCCGGGGCCAACGTCCTGACTTTC. Translating gives CASTYTGTGVSGANVLTF.

The chain couples TRBV3-1 to TRBJ2-5, with a weak D call TRBD2 (5 bases). From germline, CDR1 is LGHDT and CDR2 YNNKEL (reference sequence). V was pared by 2 bases and J by 5 bases, with 12 bases between. The length of the CDR3 is 14 residues. In DNA form, the CDR3 reads TGTGCCAGCAGCCAAAGGCTAGCAAGCGAGACCCAGTACTTC. The encoded protein is CASSQRLASETQYF.

This clonotype was observed many times. This chain uses TRBV6-1 with TRBJ2-2, with 7 bases lining up with TRBD1. The V gene's germline CDR1 is MNHNS and CDR2 SASEGT. The CDR3 spans 16 residues. The V gene end was trimmed by 6 bases and the J gene end by 0 bases; junction bases not matched to a gene: 7. As DNA, the CDR3 is TGTGCCAGCAGACCACGACAGGGAACGAACACCGGGGAGCTGTTTTTT. As protein: CASRPRQGTNTGELFF.

This clonotype was seen more than once but under ten times. The rearrangement links TRBV6-1 to TRBJ2-7, with TRBD2 matching 8 bases. Germline lookup yields CDR1 MNHNS and CDR2 SASEGT. V was pared by 0 bases and J by 3 bases, with 4 bases of the junction left unmatched. This CDR3 contains 15 residues. The CDR3, as DNA: TGTGCCAGCAGTGAAGCGCCTAGCGGGCTCTACGAGCAGTACGTC. Amino acid sequence: CASSEAPSGLYEQYV.

V gene TRBV18 combines with J gene TRBJ2-1; 9 nucleotides match TRBD1. Germline CDR1 KGHSH, CDR2 LQKENI. V trimming: 2 bases; J trimming: 6 bases; junction bases outside the gene matches: 2. CDR3 length equals 14 residues. DNA of the CDR3: TGTGCCAGCTCACCATTGGACAGGGGCAATGAGCAGTTCTTC. It codes for CASSPLDRGNEQFF.

The gene calls are TRBV2 and TRBJ2-3, with 8 bases lining up with TRBD2. CDR3 length: 18 residues. V lost 6 bases, J lost 4 bases, and 18 bases stayed unmatched. Germline V gives CDR1 SNHLY, CDR2 FYNNEI. The CDR3 nucleotides read TGTGCCAGCAGCGCCAGGCTAGCGGGCGACTCCGTCGCAGATACGCAGTATTTT. This sequence encodes CASSARLAGDSVADTQYF.

The table lists this clonotype with a count of one. This may be a read error: a much more frequent sequence differs by one nucleotide. V usage is TRBV7-8 and J usage is TRBJ2-1; TRBD2 agrees at 16 bases. Germline assignment: CDR1 SGHVS and CDR2 FQNEAQ. The CDR3 runs to 15 residues. The V gene end was trimmed by 5 bases and the J gene end by 7 bases; junction bases not matched to a gene: 2. For the CDR3, the DNA is TGTGCCAGCAGCCGGGGACTAGCGGGAGGGAATGAGCAGTTCTTC. Translation gives CASSRGLAGGNEQFF. The full variable domain, completed using reference TRBV7-8 and TRBJ2-1, is GAGVSQSPRYKVAKRGQDVALRCDPISGHVSLFWYQQALGQGPEFLTYFQNEAQLDKSGLPSDRFFAERPEGSVSTLKIQRTQQEDSAVYLCASSRGLAGGNEQFFGPGTRLTVL.

The J gene is TRBJ2-1, the V gene TRBV10-3, with 9 positions matching TRBD1. The CDR3 is 15 residues long. The germline gives CDR1 ENHRY, CDR2 SYGVKD. V shed 5 bases, J shed 3 bases, and the junction held 5 bases outside the gene matches. This CDR3 reads CAISRQGDNYNEQFF. As DNA, the CDR3 is TGTGCCATCAGTCGACAGGGGGATAACTACAATGAGCAGTTCTTC.

In this sample, this clonotype turned up a few times. This chain's CDR3 is CASRAEGTLMYNEQFF. CDR3 in DNA: TGTGCCAGTCGCGCGGAGGGGACACTAATGTACAATGAGCAGTTCTTC. This chain links TRBV6-1 with TRBJ2-1; D possibly uses TRBD1 or TRBD2 (6 bases each). The CDR3 runs 16 residues. Germline V gives CDR1 MNHNS, CDR2 SASEGT. Trimming stripped 9 bases from V and 4 bases from J, with 22 bases between.

CDR3 nucleotide sequence: TGCGCCAGCATCCCAGAGGCGCCGGGGGCGACCTCCTACGAGCAGTACGTC. Residues: CASIPEAPGATSYEQYV. V is TRBV4-1 and J is TRBJ2-7; D is perhaps TRBD1 or TRBD2 (6 bases each). Germline loops: CDR1 MGHRA, CDR2 YSYEKL. V lost 7 bases and J 0 bases, leaving 22 bases between the germline ends. This CDR3 contains 17 residues.

CDR3 nucleotide sequence: TGTGCCAGCAGGACCCAAGGACAGGGGATCGAGCAGTACTTC. Its translation: CASRTQGQGIEQYF. V and J are TRBV6-1 and TRBJ2-7; TRBD1 matches 9 bases. The CDR3 contains 14 residues. V was pared by 6 bases and J by 6 bases, with 9 bases of the junction left unmatched. Germline V lookup: CDR1 MNHNS, CDR2 SASEGT.

Worth noting for this clonotype: Its ends do not fully match the called genes, so a read error is possible. V gene TRBV5-6 combines with J gene TRBJ2-5; perhaps TRBD2 as D (5 bases). CDR1 is SGHDT and CDR2 is YYEEEE in the germline V gene. CDR3 length: 11 amino acids. CDR3 protein: CASSLRETRYF. CDR3 coding DNA: TGTGCCAGCAGCTTGAGGGAGACCCGGTACTTC.

This clonotype was found a few times. CDR3 DNA: TGTGCCAGCAGCTTAGCCGGGGTCCGGGCCAACGTCCTGACTTTC. This gives the protein CASSLAGVRANVLTF. The chain recombines TRBV7-9 with TRBJ2-6, with D possibly being TRBD2 (5 bases). Germline assignment: CDR1 SEHNR and CDR2 FQNEAQ (reference sequence). V was cut by 0 bases and J by 5 bases, with 8 bases left in between. The CDR3 is made up of 15 amino acids. Looking up the rest from reference TRBV7-9 and TRBJ2-6 gives the full variable domain: DTGVSQNPRHKITKRGQNVTFRCDPISEHNRLYWYRQTLGQGPEFLTYFQNEAQLEKSRLLSDRFSAERPKGSFSTLEIQRTEQGDSAMYLCASSLAGVRANVLTFGAGSRLTVL.

The table lists this clonotype with a few counts. The V and J genes are TRBV10-3 and TRBJ1-1; no reliable D call. Trimming cost V 2 bases and J 1 base, with 2 bases left between them. This CDR3 region has 12 residues. CDR1 and CDR2 (germline): ENHRY, SYGVKD. CDR3 sequence (DNA): TGTGCCATCAGTGAGGCGAACACTGAAGCTTTCTTT. This translates into CAISEANTEAFF.

This clonotype has just a few counts. This rearrangement joins TRBV7-9 to TRBJ2-3; possible D gene TRBD1, 5 bases. Germline CDR1 is SEHNR and CDR2 is FQNEAQ (reference sequence). There are 17 residues in the CDR3. Trimming left V 2 bases short and J 3 bases short, with 18 bases between. CDR3 residues: CASSLSVQGGITDTQYF. The CDR3 coding sequence is TGTGCCAGCAGCTTATCGGTCCAGGGCGGCATAACAGATACGCAGTATTTT.

This clonotype was picked up a small number of times. The J gene is TRBJ2-7, the V gene TRBV2, with TRBD2 matching over 9 bases. This CDR3 is built from 15 residues. Trimming took 3 bases from V and 4 from J; bases not matched to a gene: 7. CDR1 is SNHLY and CDR2 is FYNNEI in the germline V gene. Here the CDR3 DNA reads TGTGCCAGCAGTGAGGCGGGACTAGCAGGGTACGAGCAGTACTTC. Amino acids: CASSEAGLAGYEQYF.

This sequence joins TRBV18 and TRBJ2-7; D perhaps matches TRBD1 (5 bases). The germline V and J ends were trimmed by 5 bases and 4 bases, with 15 bases remaining between them. The germline V gene has CDR1 KGHSH and CDR2 LQKENI. This CDR3 has 14 residues. CDR3 nucleotides: TGTGCCAGCTCAGACCAGGGCCAGGGATACGAGCAGTACGTC. Residues: CASSDQGQGYEQYV.

This clonotype was recorded many times. The DNA for the CDR3 is TGTGCCAGCAGGAAAGGGGGGGGACTAGCGTCGTACAATGAGCAGTTCTTC. Its translation: CASRKGGGLASYNEQFF. J is TRBJ2-1 and V is TRBV28; 10 positions match TRBD2. J lost 4 bases, V lost 6 bases, and 12 bases had no gene match. The CDR3 is 17 amino acids. The germline CDR1 and CDR2 sequences are MDHEN and SYDVKM.

In its sample, this clonotype was seen a few times. This chain connects TRBV20-1 to TRBJ2-2, with 7 bases identical to TRBD2. The CDR3 is 14 residues long. The J segment lost 3 bases and the V segment lost 3 bases, leaving 4 bases of the junction unmatched. The germline V gene encodes CDR1 DFQATT and CDR2 SNEGSKA (reference sequence). CDR3 protein: CSASDAGDTGELFF. For the CDR3, the DNA is TGCAGTGCTAGTGACGCGGGGGACACCGGGGAGCTGTTTTTT.

This clonotype has just a few counts. The chain carries TRBV5-1 and TRBJ2-1, with D hard to call. Trimming took off 0 bases at V and 0 bases at J, with 16 bases between the two ends. The CDR3 loop spans 18 amino acids. Germline V gene sequence: CDR1 SGHRS, CDR2 YFSETQ. Here the CDR3 DNA reads TGCGCCAGCAGCTTGGCCAATAGCCTGTTCAACTCCTACAATGAGCAGTTCTTC. It translates to CASSLANSLFNSYNEQFF.

Comments on this clonotype: One junction end disagrees with the germline gene, perhaps due to a read error. This chain links TRBV29-1 with TRBJ2-1; D unclear. This CDR3 has 11 residues. Germline V gives CDR1 SQVTM, CDR2 ANQGSEA. The CDR3 sequence: CSVEDPGLILF. As DNA, the CDR3 is TGCAGCGTTGAAGATCCCGGTCTAATTCTCTTC.

This clonotype was recorded a few times. The chain is built from TRBV18 and TRBJ2-2; 7 nucleotides align to TRBD2. Trimming removed 4 bases from V and 0 bases from J; junction bases left unmatched: 5. CDR1 is KGHSH and CDR2 is LQKENI in the germline V gene. CDR3 length: 16 amino acids. For the CDR3, the DNA is TGTGCCAGCTCACTCTCGACTAGCCCGAACACCGGGGAGCTGTTTTTT. Its translation is CASSLSTSPNTGELFF. The variable domain in full, with the rest retrieved from reference TRBV18 and TRBJ2-2, is NAGVMQNPRHLVRRRGQEARLRCSPMKGHSHVYWYRQLPEEGLKFMVYLQKENIIDESGMPKERFSAEFPKEGPSILRIQQVVRGDSAAYFCASSLSTSPNTGELFFGEGSRLTVL.

The V gene is TRBV19, the J gene TRBJ1-5; 8 nucleotides agree with TRBD1. Per the germline V gene, CDR1 is LNHDA and CDR2 is SQIVND (reference sequence). Trimming at V came to 7 bases and at J to 4 bases, leaving 3 bases not matched to a gene. CDR3 length equals 13 residues. CDR3 in DNA: TGTGCCAGTACGGACAGGGTGAATCAGCCCCAGCATTTT. Translation gives CASTDRVNQPQHF. Complete variable domain (other parts from reference TRBV19 and TRBJ1-5): DGGITQSPKYLFRKEGQNVTLSCEQNLNHDAMYWYRQDPGQGLRLIYYSQIVNDFQKGDIAEGYSVSREKKESFPLTVTSAQKNPTAFYLCASTDRVNQPQHFGDGTRLSIL.

In this sample, this clonotype turned up many times. The V and J genes are TRBV5-1 and TRBJ1-5, with D possibly TRBD1 on 6 matching bases. Germline CDR1 is SGHRS and CDR2 is YFSETQ. Trimming cost V 4 bases and J 4 bases, with 12 bases left between them. The CDR3 extends over 14 amino acids. The CDR3 DNA sequence: TGCGCCAGCAGCGTGGACAGCCCAAATCAGCCCCAGCATTTT. Translating gives CASSVDSPNQPQHF.

This chain joins TRBV24-1 and TRBJ2-1; a possible D gene is TRBD2 (6 bases). Germline V gives CDR1 KGHDR, CDR2 SFDVKD. The germline V and J ends were trimmed by 3 bases and 5 bases, with 13 bases remaining between them. The CDR3 extends over 15 amino acids. Written as DNA, the CDR3 is TGTGCCACCAGTGATACGCGTAGCGGTAACAATGAGCAGTTCTTC. This sequence encodes CATSDTRSGNNEQFF.